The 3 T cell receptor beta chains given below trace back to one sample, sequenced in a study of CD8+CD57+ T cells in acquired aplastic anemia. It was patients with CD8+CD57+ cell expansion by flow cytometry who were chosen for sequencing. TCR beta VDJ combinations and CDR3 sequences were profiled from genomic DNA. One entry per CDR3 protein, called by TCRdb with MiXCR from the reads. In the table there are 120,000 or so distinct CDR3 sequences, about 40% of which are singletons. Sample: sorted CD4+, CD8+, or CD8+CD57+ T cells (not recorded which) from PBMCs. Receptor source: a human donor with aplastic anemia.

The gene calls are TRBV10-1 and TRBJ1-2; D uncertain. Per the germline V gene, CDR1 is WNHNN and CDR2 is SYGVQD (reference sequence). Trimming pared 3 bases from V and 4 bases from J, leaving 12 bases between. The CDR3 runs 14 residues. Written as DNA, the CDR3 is TGCGCCAGCAGTGAAATGGGGAATATCTATGGCTACACCTTC. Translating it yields CASSEMGNIYGYTF.

CDR3: CSLLYPEPNTEAFF. The CDR3 nucleotides read TGCAGCTTATTGTATCCAGAACCGAACACTGAAGCTTTCTTT. The chain is built from TRBV29-1 and TRBJ1-1; D is uncertain. CDR3 length: 14 amino acids. Per germline, CDR1 SQVTM and CDR2 ANQGSEA. V was cut by 8 bases and J by 1 base, with 17 bases left in between. Based on the CDR3 plus reference TRBV29-1 and TRBJ1-1, the full variable domain is SAVISQKPSRDICQRGTSLTIQCQVDSQVTMMFWYRQQPGQSLTLIATANQGSEATYESGFVIDKFPISRPNLTFSTLTVSNMSPEDSSIYLCSLLYPEPNTEAFFGQGTRLTVV.

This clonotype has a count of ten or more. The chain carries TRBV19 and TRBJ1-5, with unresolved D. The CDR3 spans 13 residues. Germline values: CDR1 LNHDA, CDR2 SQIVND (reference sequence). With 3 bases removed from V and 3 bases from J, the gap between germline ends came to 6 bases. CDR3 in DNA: TGTGCCAGTAGTATGCGGAACAATCAGCCCCAGCATTTT. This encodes CASSMRNNQPQHF.